These 10 T cell receptor beta chains originate from one sample sequenced in a study of siplizumab effects on memory and regulatory T cells (dated by TCRdb to between 2017 and 2020). The library was prepared using the immunoSEQ multiplex PCR assay. TCRdb retrieved this table from immuneACCESS and kept in-frame rearrangements only. Not all clones are present; in checked studies, unresolved V genes account for under half, and no reason is known for the remainder. The sample table holds under 150,000 clones, of which around 94% were seen once. The ten largest clones capture roughly 1.5% of the sample. Sequencing input: non-Treg CD4+ T cells sorted from blood. The cell subset or site tag for this specimen amounts to: FACS-sorted unstimulated CD4+ non-regulatory T cells. These receptors originate from a human donor in good health.

This chain connects TRBV6-5 to TRBJ2-7; 8 bases are shared with TRBD1. The germline CDR1 and CDR2 sequences are MNHEY and SVGAGI. Trimming cost V 6 bases and J 4 bases; bases outside gene matches: 11. CDR3 length equals 15 residues. CDR3 DNA: TGTGCCAGCAGAGGGGCGAGGACAGGGCTTTACGAGCAGTACTTC. Translation: CASRGARTGLYEQYF.

The rearrangement links TRBV7-9 to TRBJ1-3; D possibly corresponds to TRBD1 (6 bases). The CDR3 is 15 residues long. V gave up 3 bases and J gave up 6 bases, with 15 bases separating them. Germline values: CDR1 SEHNR, CDR2 FQNEAQ (reference sequence). The CDR3 is CASSLGFGTQNTIYF. CDR3 coding DNA: TGTGCCAGCAGCTTGGGGTTCGGGACACAAAACACCATATATTTT.

CDR3 region: CASSSNGTSGDPNTGELFF. The CDR3 coding sequence is TGTGCCAGCAGTTCTAACGGGACTAGCGGGGATCCGAACACCGGGGAGCTGTTTTTT. V is TRBV6-7 and J is TRBJ2-2; the match to TRBD2 covers 13 bases. TRBV6-7 is an open reading frame, and its role is uncertain. With V trimmed by 4 bases and J by 0 bases, 8 bases remained unmatched. This CDR3 has 19 amino acids.

The V call is TRBV11-2, the J call TRBJ2-5; D is unresolved. Germline-derived CDR1 and CDR2 are SGHAT and FQNNGV. V was cut by 2 bases and J by 3 bases, with 7 bases left in between. The CDR3 length is 13 residues. The CDR3 DNA reads TGTGCCAGCAGCTTATCTCAGAAAGAGACCCAGTACTTC. Encoded protein: CASSLSQKETQYF.

Only one count was recorded for this clone. This chain connects TRBV5-1 to TRBJ2-4, with a tentative D call TRBD2 (5 bases). There are 13 residues in the CDR3. The germline V gene encodes CDR1 SGHRS and CDR2 YFSETQ. The V end lost 0 bases, the J end lost 7 bases, and 8 bases lay between the germline ends. As DNA, the CDR3 is TGCGCCAGCAGCTTGGGAGGGTCCAACATTCAGTACTTC. It encodes CASSLGGSNIQYF.

The chain uses TRBV18 and TRBJ2-7; 10 nucleotides align to TRBD2. The length of the CDR3 is 16 residues. CDR1 and CDR2 (germline): KGHSH, LQKENI. V lost 4 bases to trimming and J lost 4 bases; unmatched junction nucleotides: 10. The CDR3 loop reads CASSLMGLAMGYEQYF. CDR3 in DNA: TGTGCCAGCTCACTCATGGGACTAGCGATGGGGTACGAGCAGTACTTC.

The chain links TRBV9 to TRBJ2-7; 7 nucleotides line up with TRBD2. The V gene's germline CDR1 is SGDLS and CDR2 YYNGEE. The V gene end was trimmed by 0 bases and the J gene end by 4 bases; junction bases not matched to a gene: 7. CDR3 length equals 15 residues. As DNA, the CDR3 is TGTGCCAGCAGCGTAGGGGGCGGGAGAGGGTACGAGCAGTACTTC. Translating it yields CASSVGGGRGYEQYF.

The V gene is TRBV5-1, the J gene TRBJ2-1, with TRBD2 matching over 9 bases. This CDR3 region has 17 residues. The junction had 15 bases not matched to a gene; V was cut back by 4 bases and J by 7 bases. CDR1 is SGHRS and CDR2 is YFSETQ in the germline V gene. CDR3 bases: TGCGCCAGCAGCCTAACCGTTTTAGCGGGAGCAGTGAATGAGCAGTTCTTC. It specifies CASSLTVLAGAVNEQFF.

CDR3 nucleotides: TGTGCCAGCAGTCGGACAGGGCGGACTGAAGCTTTCTTT. Translating gives CASSRTGRTEAFF. The chain recombines TRBV6-5 with TRBJ1-1, with TRBD1 matching over 8 bases. This CDR3 is 13 amino acids long. Unmatched junction bases numbered 4, after V lost 5 bases and J lost 5 bases. Per germline, CDR1 MNHEY and CDR2 SVGAGI.

The chain joins TRBV12-1 to TRBJ2-2; the table assigns TRBD2, which was not confirmed against the DNA. TRBV12-1 is annotated as a pseudogene. The CDR3 consists of 17 residues. The CDR3 nucleotides are TGTGCCAGCAGCTTTGCGCATCTGACTGCGAACACCGGGGAGCTGTTTTTT. It specifies CASSFAHLTANTGELFF.